The clone carrying this T cell receptor beta chain was observed at least ten times. Time point indicated: longitudinal time-point 2. Germline V gene data show CDR1 as KGHSH and CDR2 as LQKENI. The ends were cut back, 2 bases at V and 4 bases at J, with 12 bases in the middle. The CDR3 extends over 14 amino acids. The data were obtained in a study of neurological immune-mediated disorders. Each CDR3 protein gets one entry after TCRdb re-called the 5' RACE reads with MiXCR. The sample lists about 80,000 distinct CDR3 sequences, over 4.5% occurring once. The sample consisted of PBMCs. The TCR comes from a woman in her fifties or sixties with multiple sclerosis. The chain is built from TRBV18 and TRBJ2-7; D is unresolved. This CDR3 reads CASSPSMGMYEQYF. Written as DNA, the CDR3 is TGTGCCAGCTCACCAAGTATGGGAATGTACGAGCAGTACTTC.